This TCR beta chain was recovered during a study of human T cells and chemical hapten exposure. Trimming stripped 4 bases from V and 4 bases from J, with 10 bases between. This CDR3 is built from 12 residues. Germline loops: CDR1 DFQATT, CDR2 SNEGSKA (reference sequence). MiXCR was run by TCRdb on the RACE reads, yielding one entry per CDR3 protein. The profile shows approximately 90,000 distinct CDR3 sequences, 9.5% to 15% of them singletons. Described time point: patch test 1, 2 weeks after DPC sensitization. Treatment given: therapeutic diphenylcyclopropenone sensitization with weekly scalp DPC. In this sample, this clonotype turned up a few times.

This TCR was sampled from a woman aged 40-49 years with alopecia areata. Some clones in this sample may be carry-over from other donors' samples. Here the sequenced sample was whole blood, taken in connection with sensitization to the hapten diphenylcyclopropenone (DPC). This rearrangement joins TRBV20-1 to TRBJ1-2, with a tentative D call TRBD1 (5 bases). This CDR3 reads CSATGRAYGYTF. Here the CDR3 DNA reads TGCAGTGCTACAGGCAGGGCCTATGGCTACACCTTC.